This TCR beta chain was captured in a study of shared clonotypes between healthy human individuals. About the research overall: A donor's plate count was three for CD4 naive and three for CD4 memory; CD8 naive had two and CD8 memory one.

Assay execution proceeded at the deep level. TCRdb's table, derived via immunoSEQ multiplex PCR, lists solely in-frame clones and lacks some. Found here are about 680,000 clones, about 91% of them singletons; the top ten hold approximately 25%. Study observations and caveats: The study found 4.5% to 5% of naive CD4 clonotypes shared across four donors.

CDR1 SGDLS and CDR2 YYNGEE come from the germline V gene. The CDR3 spans 13 residues. Trimming shortened V by 3 bases and J by 5 bases, and 12 bases separated the two germline ends. Turning to this clone: Its antigen is still unknown.

Naive CD8 populations comprised CD45RO-negative cells positively selected for CCR7, excluding terminally differentiated effector memory CD45RA+ cells. The donors, healthy adults who were HIV-negative, had experienced no recent acute infections or vaccinations. Sequenced input: naive CD8+ T cells sorted from blood. The receptor was derived from a young man in good health. The chain carries TRBV9 and TRBJ2-7, with D possibly being TRBD1 or TRBD2 (5 bases each). CDR3 in amino acids: CASSGDRGNEQYF. The CDR3 region has the DNA TGTGCCAGCAGCGGGGACCGGGGTAACGAGCAGTACTTC.